This T cell receptor (beta chain) is from a study of blood T cell repertoires in COVID-19. Study summary: Sites across the United States, Italy and Spain contributed samples from acute and convalescent COVID-19. Sample material is recorded as cDNA or gDNA derived from T cells, B-cell-depleted T cells, or PBMCs.

Germline-derived CDR1 and CDR2 are KGHSH and LQKENI. V shed 4 bases, J shed 3 bases, and the junction held 12 bases outside the gene matches. The CDR3 loop spans 18 amino acids. Original handling: Estimation of nucleated cell counts was performed using reference gene primer amplification. The assay was immunoSEQ multiplex PCR, and TCRdb's table has in-frame clones only and misses some. V and J calls and clone size are copied from that table; D and trimming were computed from the DNA. Among around 340,000 clones listed, about four fifths were seen once. The chain has TRBV18 and TRBJ2-1; 10 nucleotides align to TRBD2. Specimen: peripheral blood. The receptor's source is a man aged 30-40 years with active or convalescent COVID-19. The DNA for the CDR3 is TGTGCCAGCTCACACAGGGTCCCCGGGACTAGCGACTACAATGAGCAGTTCTTC. Amino acids: CASSHRVPGTSDYNEQFF.